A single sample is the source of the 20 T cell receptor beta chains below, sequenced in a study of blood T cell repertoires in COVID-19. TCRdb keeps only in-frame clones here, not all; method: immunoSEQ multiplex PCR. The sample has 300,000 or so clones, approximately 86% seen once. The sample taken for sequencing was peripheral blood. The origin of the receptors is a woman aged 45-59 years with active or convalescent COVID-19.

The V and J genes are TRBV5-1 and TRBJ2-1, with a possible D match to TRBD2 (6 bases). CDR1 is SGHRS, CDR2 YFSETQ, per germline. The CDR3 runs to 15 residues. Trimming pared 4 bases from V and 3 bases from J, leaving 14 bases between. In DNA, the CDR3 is TGCGCCAGCAGCGAATATCGGCGGGACTACAATGAGCAGTTCTTC. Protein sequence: CASSEYRRDYNEQFF.

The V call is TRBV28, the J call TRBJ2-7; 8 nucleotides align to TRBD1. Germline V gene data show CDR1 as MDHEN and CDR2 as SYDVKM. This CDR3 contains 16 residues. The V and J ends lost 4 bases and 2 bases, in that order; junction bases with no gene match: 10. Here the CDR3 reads CASSWAGTGNTYEQYF. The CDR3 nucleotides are TGTGCCAGCAGTTGGGCCGGGACAGGAAACACCTACGAGCAGTACTTC.

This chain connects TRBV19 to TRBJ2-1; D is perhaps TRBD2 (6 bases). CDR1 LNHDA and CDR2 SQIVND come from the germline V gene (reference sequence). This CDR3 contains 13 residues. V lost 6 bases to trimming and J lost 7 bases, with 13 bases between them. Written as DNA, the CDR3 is TGTGCCAGTAGCCGGAGGGGTCGGAATGAGCAGTTCTTC. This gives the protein CASSRRGRNEQFF.

The CDR3: CASSFGLAAYEQYF. CDR3 sequence (DNA): TGTGCCAGCAGCTTCGGACTAGCCGCCTACGAGCAGTACTTC. V and J are TRBV7-9 and TRBJ2-7; 8 nucleotides agree with TRBD2. The trim removed 3 bases at V and 2 bases at J, leaving 3 bases unmatched. From germline, CDR1 is SEHNR and CDR2 FQNEAQ (reference sequence). The CDR3 covers 14 residues.

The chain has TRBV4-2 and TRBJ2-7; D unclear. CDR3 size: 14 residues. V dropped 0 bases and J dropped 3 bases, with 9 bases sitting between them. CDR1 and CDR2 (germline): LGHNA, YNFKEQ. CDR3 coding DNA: TGTGCCAGCAGCCAAGATGCGATTGTCTACGAGCAGTACTTC. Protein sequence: CASSQDAIVYEQYF.

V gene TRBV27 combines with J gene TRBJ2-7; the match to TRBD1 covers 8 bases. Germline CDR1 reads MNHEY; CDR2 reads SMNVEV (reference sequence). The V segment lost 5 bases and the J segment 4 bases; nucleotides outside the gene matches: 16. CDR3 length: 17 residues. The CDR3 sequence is CASSLGQGQTLPYEQYF. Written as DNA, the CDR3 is TGTGCCAGCAGTCTTGGACAGGGACAAACGCTACCTTACGAGCAGTACTTC.

CDR3 DNA sequence: TGTGCCAGCAGCTTACTCTTACGCGGTAGGATTGACTATGGCTACACCTTC. This translates into CASSLLLRGRIDYGYTF. This sequence joins TRBV7-2 and TRBJ1-2; no firm D call. CDR1 SGHTA and CDR2 FQGNSA come from the germline V gene. Trimming removed 2 bases from V and 3 bases from J, with 19 bases in between. The CDR3 is made up of 17 amino acids.

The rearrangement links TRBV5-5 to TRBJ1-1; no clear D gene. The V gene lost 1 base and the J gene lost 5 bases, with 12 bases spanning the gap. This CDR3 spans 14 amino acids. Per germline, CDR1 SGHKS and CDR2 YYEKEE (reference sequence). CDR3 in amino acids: CASSLRGLQTEAFF. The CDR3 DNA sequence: TGTGCCAGCAGCTTGAGAGGCCTGCAAACTGAAGCTTTCTTT.

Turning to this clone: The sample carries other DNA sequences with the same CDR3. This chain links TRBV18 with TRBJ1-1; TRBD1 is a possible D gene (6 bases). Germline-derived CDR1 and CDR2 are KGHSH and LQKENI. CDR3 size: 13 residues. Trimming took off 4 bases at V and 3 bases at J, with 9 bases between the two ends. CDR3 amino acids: CASSQQGYTEAFF. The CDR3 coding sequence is TGTGCCAGCTCACAACAGGGATACACTGAAGCTTTCTTT. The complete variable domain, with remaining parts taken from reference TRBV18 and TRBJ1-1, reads NAGVMQNPRHLVRRRGQEARLRCSPMKGHSHVYWYRQLPEEGLKFMVYLQKENIIDESGMPKERFSAEFPKEGPSILRIQQVVRGDSAAYFCASSQQGYTEAFFGQGTRLTVV.

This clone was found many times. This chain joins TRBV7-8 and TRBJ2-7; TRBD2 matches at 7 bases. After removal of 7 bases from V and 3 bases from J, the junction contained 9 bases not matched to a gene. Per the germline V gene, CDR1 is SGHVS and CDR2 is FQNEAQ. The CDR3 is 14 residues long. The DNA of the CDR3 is TGTGCCAGCAATCACGGCGGGAGCGTCTACGAGCAGTACTTC. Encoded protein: CASNHGGSVYEQYF.

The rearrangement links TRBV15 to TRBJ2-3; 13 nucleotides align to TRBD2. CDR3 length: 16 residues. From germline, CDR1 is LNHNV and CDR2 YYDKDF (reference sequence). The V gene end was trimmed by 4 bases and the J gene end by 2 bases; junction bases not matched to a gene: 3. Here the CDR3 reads CATSTTSGRDTDTQYF. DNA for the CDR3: TGTGCCACCAGCACAACTAGCGGGAGGGACACAGATACGCAGTATTTT. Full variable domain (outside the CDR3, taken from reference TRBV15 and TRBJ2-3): DAMVIQNPRYQVTQFGKPVTLSCSQTLNHNVMYWYQQKSSQAPKLLFHYYDKDFNNEADTPDNFQSRRPNTSFCFLDIRSPGLGDTAMYLCATSTTSGRDTDTQYFGPGTRLTVL.

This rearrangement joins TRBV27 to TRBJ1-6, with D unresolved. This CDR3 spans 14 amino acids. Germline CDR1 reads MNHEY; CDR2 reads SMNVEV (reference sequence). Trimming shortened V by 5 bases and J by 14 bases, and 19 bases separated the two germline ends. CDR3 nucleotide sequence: TGTGCCAGCAGTACCTCAATAGCCGCTACGGCCCTCCACTTT. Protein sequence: CASSTSIAATALHF.

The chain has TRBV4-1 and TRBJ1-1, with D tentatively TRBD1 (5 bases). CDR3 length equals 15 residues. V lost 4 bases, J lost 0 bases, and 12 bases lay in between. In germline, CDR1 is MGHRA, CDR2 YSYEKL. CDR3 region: CASSPRQLMNTEAFF. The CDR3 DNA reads TGCGCCAGCAGCCCCAGACAGCTGATGAACACTGAAGCTTTCTTT.

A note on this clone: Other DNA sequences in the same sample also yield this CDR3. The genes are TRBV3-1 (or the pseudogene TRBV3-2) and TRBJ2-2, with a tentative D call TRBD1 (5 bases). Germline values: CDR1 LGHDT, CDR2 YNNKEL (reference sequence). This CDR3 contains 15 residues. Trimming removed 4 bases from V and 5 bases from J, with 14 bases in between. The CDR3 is CASSLGGARTGELFF. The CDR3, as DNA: TGTGCCAGCAGCCTCGGTGGGGCTCGAACCGGGGAGCTGTTTTTT.

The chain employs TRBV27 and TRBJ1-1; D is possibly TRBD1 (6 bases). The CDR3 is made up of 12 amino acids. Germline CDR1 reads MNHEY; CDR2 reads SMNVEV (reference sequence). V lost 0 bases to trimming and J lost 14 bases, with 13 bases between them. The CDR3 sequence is CASSLSRTEEFF. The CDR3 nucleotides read TGTGCCAGCAGTTTATCGAGGACAGAGGAATTCTTT.

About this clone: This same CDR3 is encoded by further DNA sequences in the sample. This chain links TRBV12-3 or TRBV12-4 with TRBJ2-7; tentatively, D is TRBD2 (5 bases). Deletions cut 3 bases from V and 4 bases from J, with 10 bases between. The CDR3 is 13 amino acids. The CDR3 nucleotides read TGTGCCAGCAGTTTCCTAGCAGCTTACGAGCAGTACTTC. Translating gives CASSFLAAYEQYF.

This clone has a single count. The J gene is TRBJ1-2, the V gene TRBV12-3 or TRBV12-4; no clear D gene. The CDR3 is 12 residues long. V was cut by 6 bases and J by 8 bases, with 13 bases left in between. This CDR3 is CASSPGREGYTF. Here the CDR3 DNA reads TGTGCCAGCAGCCCCGGACGGGAAGGCTACACCTTC.

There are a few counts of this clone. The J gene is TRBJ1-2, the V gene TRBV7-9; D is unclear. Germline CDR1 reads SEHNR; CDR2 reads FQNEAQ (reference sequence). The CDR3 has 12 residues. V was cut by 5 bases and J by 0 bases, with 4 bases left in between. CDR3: CASSVTNYGYTF. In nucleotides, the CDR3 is TGTGCCAGCAGCGTTACTAACTATGGCTACACCTTC.

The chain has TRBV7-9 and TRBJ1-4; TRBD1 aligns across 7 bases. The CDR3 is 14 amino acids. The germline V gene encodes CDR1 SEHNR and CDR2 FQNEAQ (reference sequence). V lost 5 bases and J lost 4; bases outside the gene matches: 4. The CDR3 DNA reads TGTGCCAGCAGCCCACAGGGGTTTAATGAAAAACTGTTTTTT. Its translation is CASSPQGFNEKLFF.

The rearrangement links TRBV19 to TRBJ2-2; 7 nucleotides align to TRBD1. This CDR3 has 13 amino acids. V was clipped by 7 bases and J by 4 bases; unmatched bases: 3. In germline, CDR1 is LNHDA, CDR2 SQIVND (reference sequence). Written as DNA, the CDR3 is TGTGCCAGTAATGCAGGGGGCACCGGGGAGCTGTTTTTT. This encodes CASNAGGTGELFF.